This T cell receptor (beta chain) was sequenced during a study of T cell repertoires in cytomegalovirus infection. Study context: Based on public TCR beta signatures, there were indications of CMV infection and of a matching HLA type.

TCRdb re-called the reads with MiXCR, one entry per CDR3 protein. Among over 300,000 distinct CDR3 sequences listed, 15% to 20% were seen once. Study-wide results and caveats: CMV-specific HLA-C-restricted TCR beta clonotypes dominated the ex vivo response. Cumulative frequency of public TCR beta families picked out carriers of CMV plus the relevant HLA.

Only a few counts were recorded for this clonotype. What it recognizes is unknown. Germline lookup yields CDR1 SGHTA and CDR2 FQGNSA. This CDR3 spans 17 amino acids. V dropped 1 base and J dropped 4 bases, with 16 bases sitting between them. The sequence was obtained from a human donor in good health (CMV status not recorded). Some clones in this sample may be carry-over from other donors' samples. The chain employs TRBV7-2 and TRBJ2-2; D gene ambiguous. The sequencing sample was made of PBMCs. The CDR3 sequence is CASSLVLAWGGTGELFF. In DNA form, the CDR3 reads TGTGCCAGCAGCTTAGTTCTTGCATGGGGTGGCACCGGGGAGCTGTTTTTT.